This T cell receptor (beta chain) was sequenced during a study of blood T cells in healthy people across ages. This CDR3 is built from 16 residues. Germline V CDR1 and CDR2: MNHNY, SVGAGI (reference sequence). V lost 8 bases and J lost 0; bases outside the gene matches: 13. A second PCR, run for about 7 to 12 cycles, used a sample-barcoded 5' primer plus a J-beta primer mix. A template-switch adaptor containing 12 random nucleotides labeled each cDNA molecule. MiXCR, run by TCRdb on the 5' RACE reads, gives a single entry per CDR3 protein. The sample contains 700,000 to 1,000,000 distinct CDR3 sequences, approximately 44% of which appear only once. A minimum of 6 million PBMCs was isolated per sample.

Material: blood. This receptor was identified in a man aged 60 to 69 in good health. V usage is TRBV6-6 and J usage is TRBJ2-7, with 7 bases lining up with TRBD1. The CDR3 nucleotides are TGTGCCAGCTCTGGCCCCGGGACAGTGACCTCCTACGAGCAGTACTTC. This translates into CASSGPGTVTSYEQYF.